The 9 T cell receptor beta chains reported below all come from one sample, sequenced in a study of blood T cell repertoires in COVID-19 (dated by TCRdb to about 2020). Libraries were constructed by the immunoSEQ multiplex PCR assay. TCRdb re-hosts the immuneACCESS table, in-frame sequences only. Its copies lack some clones; in the studies checked, an unresolved V gene accounts for under half of them, and the cause for the rest is not known. This sample lists 200,000 to 250,000 clones; roughly nine tenths were detected once. The top ten clonotypes cover over 0.75% of the sample. The sequencing input was peripheral blood. These receptors all come from a man aged 55-75 years with COVID-19, enrolled during active disease.

The chain recombines TRBV27 with TRBJ1-1; the D is unclear. CDR3 length equals 12 residues. Germline assignment: CDR1 MNHEY and CDR2 SMNVEV (reference sequence). The V end was cut by 3 bases, the J end by 5 bases, with 7 bases between. CDR3 region: CASSFRGTEAFF. The CDR3 nucleotides read TGTGCCAGCAGTTTTAGAGGGACTGAAGCTTTCTTT.

The chain employs TRBV19 and TRBJ1-1; D is undetermined. The CDR3 covers 14 residues. Germline CDR1 and CDR2: LNHDA and SQIVND (reference sequence). The V end was cut by 1 base, the J end by 1 base, with 7 bases between. This CDR3 is CASSIAAENTEAFF. CDR3 sequence (DNA): TGTGCCAGTAGTATAGCCGCAGAGAACACTGAAGCTTTCTTT.

This chain links TRBV24-1 with TRBJ2-1, with 9 bases aligning to TRBD1. J was trimmed by 0 bases and V by 2 bases; bases with no gene match: 1. CDR1 and CDR2 from the germline V gene are KGHDR and SFDVKD. CDR3 length: 16 amino acids. This CDR3 reads CATSDSTGGSYNEQFF. CDR3 nucleotide sequence: TGTGCCACCAGTGATTCGACAGGGGGCTCCTACAATGAGCAGTTCTTC.

The chain combines TRBV13 with TRBJ2-1; D might be TRBD2 (6 bases). This CDR3 has 15 amino acids. Germline CDR1 PRHDT, CDR2 FYEKMQ (reference sequence). The V gene lost 2 bases and the J gene lost 4 bases, with 12 bases spanning the gap. The CDR3: CASSLRLVGYNEQFF. CDR3 DNA sequence: TGTGCCAGCAGCTTAAGACTAGTCGGATACAATGAGCAGTTCTTC. Full variable domain (missing parts from reference TRBV13 and TRBJ2-1): AAGVIQSPRHLIKEKRETATLKCYPIPRHDTVYWYQQGPGQDPQFLISFYEKMQSDKGSIPDRFSAQQFSDYHSELNMSSLELGDSALYFCASSLRLVGYNEQFFGPGTRLTVL.

The sample holds one count of this clone. The chain joins TRBV9 to TRBJ2-1; tentatively, D is TRBD1 (6 bases). CDR1 is SGDLS, CDR2 YYNGEE, per germline. The CDR3 is 15 residues long. The germline V and J ends were trimmed by 0 bases and 2 bases, with 9 bases remaining between them. The CDR3 protein is CASSVAGQPYNEQFF. The CDR3 nucleotides read TGTGCCAGCAGCGTAGCCGGACAGCCCTACAATGAGCAGTTCTTC.

This clone was seen only once. The chain couples TRBV9 to TRBJ1-1, with D perhaps matching TRBD1 (6 bases). CDR1 and CDR2 from the germline V gene are SGDLS and YYNGEE. This CDR3 region has 15 residues. Trimming stripped 0 bases from V and 0 bases from J, with 9 bases between. The CDR3, as DNA: TGTGCCAGCAGCGTAGCTGACAGGATGAACACTGAAGCTTTCTTT. Residues: CASSVADRMNTEAFF.

The chain combines TRBV18 with TRBJ1-3; the match to TRBD1 covers 9 bases. The J segment lost 3 bases and the V segment lost 3 bases, leaving 9 bases of the junction unmatched. The length of the CDR3 is 17 residues. Per the germline V gene, CDR1 is KGHSH and CDR2 is LQKENI. The CDR3 loop reads CASSPPYGQGIGNTIYF. The CDR3 coding sequence is TGTGCCAGCTCACCGCCCTACGGACAGGGGATTGGAAACACCATATATTTT.

The sample holds one count of this clone. The chain employs TRBV7-2 and TRBJ2-1; a weak D match, TRBD1 (5 bases). V dropped 5 bases and J dropped 4 bases, with 12 bases sitting between them. The CDR3 has 14 residues. The germline CDR1 and CDR2 sequences are SGHTA and FQGNSA. CDR3 amino acids: CASSKGASYNEQFF. The CDR3 nucleotides are TGTGCCAGCAGCAAAGGGGCGTCTTACAATGAGCAGTTCTTC.

This chain connects TRBV6-6 to TRBJ2-3; D is unresolved. Trimming removed 6 bases at V and 1 base at J, with 14 bases between. This CDR3 has 15 residues. Germline V gene sequence: CDR1 MNHNY, CDR2 SVGAGI (reference sequence). The chain's CDR3 is CASRPVGQGTDTQYF. CDR3 DNA: TGTGCCAGCAGACCCGTGGGCCAGGGCACAGATACGCAGTATTTT.